This T cell receptor beta chain was retrieved from a study of post-analysis software for immune sequencing data. Turning to the study itself: As for disease course, relapsing-remitting, secondary progressive and progressive-relapsing multiple sclerosis were all included. Study-wide points: Those with multiple sclerosis, the patient group, showed significantly lower normalized Chao1 diversity than controls.

Unique molecular identifiers tagged the TCR beta cDNA libraries. The yield from approximately 1 to 10 million T cells was some 500,000 cDNA molecules in total. One entry per CDR3 protein, called by TCRdb with MiXCR from the PCR reads. The sample shows about 820,000 distinct CDR3 sequences, approximately 53% of them seen only once. Turning to this clonotype: Its antigen is as yet unknown.

The sequence was obtained from a girl between 10 and 17 years old with multiple sclerosis. The sequenced material came from blood.

Here the CDR3 DNA reads TGTGCCAGCAGCGTAGGAAACAGGGGGCGGGATGAAAAACTGTTTTTT. The encoded protein is CASSVGNRGRDEKLFF. The V and J genes are TRBV9 and TRBJ1-4; 9 bases align to TRBD1. There are 16 residues in the CDR3. CDR1 is SGDLS, CDR2 YYNGEE, per germline. With V trimmed by 0 bases and J by 6 bases, 6 bases remained unmatched.